This record concerns one TCR beta chain sequence. Drawing of peripheral blood yielded approximately 10 milliliters from each donor. The study isolated at least 7 million PBMCs from each sample. The use of a sample-barcoded 5' primer and a J-beta primer mix characterized a second PCR of about 7 to 12 cycles. TCRdb reanalysed the 5' RACE reads using MiXCR and keeps one entry per CDR3 protein. The sample yields around 1.7 million distinct CDR3 sequences, 28% seen once. The data originate from a study of blood T cells in healthy people across ages. The CDR3 extends over 14 amino acids. V lost 6 bases, J lost 4 bases, and 7 bases stayed unmatched. Germline V gene sequence: CDR1 SNHLY, CDR2 FYNNEI.

The V call is TRBV2, the J call TRBJ1-2, with 8 bases fitting TRBD1. Sequenced material: blood. The receptor's source is a woman in her twenties or thirties in good health. This chain's CDR3 is CASRQGGRPYGYTF. CDR3 sequence (DNA): TGTGCCAGCAGACAGGGGGGGAGACCCTATGGCTACACCTTC.